These T cell receptor beta chains were read from a single sample in a study of blood T cell repertoires in COVID-19. The assay was immunoSEQ multiplex PCR, and TCRdb's table has in-frame clones only and misses some. This table holds roughly 390,000 clones, over 75% found once. Source material: peripheral blood. Receptor source: a woman aged 25 to 39 with COVID-19, enrolled during active disease. CDR3s include the opening cysteine and the closing phenylalanine or tryptophan. The D gene is left open where the match is weak. A row's size may be missing; if present it is once, few, many or a size class.

V gene	J gene	D gene	clone size	CDR3 protein	CDR3 DNA
TRBV14	TRBJ2-3	.	.	CASSRQFPLTDTQYF	TGTGCCAGCAGCCGACAGTTCCCCCTCACAGATACGCAGTATTTT
TRBV19	TRBJ2-3	.	.	CASSPPGLGSDTQYF	TGTGCCAGTAGCCCTCCGGGACTGGGGTCAGATACGCAGTATTTT
TRBV9	TRBJ2-2	TRBD2	many	CASSVPRVAGGVTGELFF	TGTGCCAGCAGCGTACCTCGGGTAGCGGGAGGGGTCACCGGGGAGCTGTTTTTT
TRBV6-4	TRBJ2-1	TRBD2	.	CASSDAPMGLGSYNEQFF	TGTGCCAGCAGTGACGCACCTATGGGACTAGGCTCCTACAATGAGCAGTTCTTC
TRBV9	TRBJ2-3	.	.	CASSVAGRVEDTQYF	TGTGCCAGCAGCGTAGCTGGGCGGGTTGAAGATACGCAGTATTTT
TRBV13	TRBJ2-1	.	.	CASLRGGAYNEQFF	TGTGCCAGCCTACGAGGCGGGGCCTACAATGAGCAGTTCTTC
TRBV5-6	TRBJ1-2	TRBD1	.	CASSPHGTAFYGYTF	TGTGCCAGCAGCCCCCATGGGACAGCTTTCTATGGCTACACCTTC
TRBV19	TRBJ2-1	.	.	CASSSTQGGSYNEQFF	TGTGCCAGTAGTTCTACGCAGGGGGGATCCTACAATGAGCAGTTCTTC
TRBV12-5	TRBJ2-1	TRBD1	.	CASGMAGTGGYNEQFF	TGTGCTAGTGGTATGGCCGGGACAGGGGGATACAATGAGCAGTTCTTC
TRBV27	TRBJ2-5	TRBD1	.	CASSLRGRLVETQYF	TGTGCCAGCAGTTTAAGGGGGCGCTTGGTGGAGACCCAGTACTTC
TRBV6-5	TRBJ2-7	TRBD1	.	CASSYFTGQGAREQYF	TGTGCCAGCAGTTACTTTACGGGACAGGGGGCGCGCGAGCAGTACTTC
TRBV27	TRBJ2-1	.	.	CASSLSRDFRYNEQFF	TGTGCCAGCAGTTTATCGAGGGATTTTCGCTACAATGAGCAGTTCTTC
TRBV7-8	TRBJ1-1	.	.	CASSPQEDTEAFF	TGTGCCAGCAGCCCGCAGGAAGACACTGAAGCTTTCTTT
TRBV7-9	TRBJ1-5	TRBD1	.	CASSSQGAYQPQHF	TGTGCCAGCAGCTCACAGGGGGCTTATCAGCCCCAGCATTTT
TRBV29-1	TRBJ2-7	TRBD1	.	CSVDQGQGLYEQYF	TGCAGCGTGGACCAGGGACAGGGGCTCTACGAGCAGTACTTC
TRBV4-3	TRBJ2-1	TRBD2	.	CASSEGTSGTQNNEQFF	TGCGCCAGCAGCGAAGGGACTAGCGGGACCCAGAACAATGAGCAGTTCTTC
TRBV27	TRBJ1-2	TRBD1	.	CASSLGTGGFGYTF	TGTGCCAGCAGTTTGGGGACAGGGGGTTTTGGCTACACCTTC
TRBV6-5	TRBJ1-2	.	once	CASSRTGNYGYTF	TGTGCCAGCAGCCGAACAGGGAACTATGGCTACACCTTC
TRBV5-6	TRBJ2-1	TRBD2	.	CASSLGLAGNEQFF	TGTGCCAGCAGCCTGGGACTAGCGGGAAATGAGCAGTTCTTC
TRBV11-2	TRBJ2-1	.	.	CASSLDGTWGSEQFF	TGTGCCAGCAGCTTAGACGGGACTTGGGGTAGTGAGCAGTTCTTC
TRBV9	TRBJ1-1	.	once	CASSPPLGRGNTEAFF	TGTGCCAGCAGCCCGCCGCTCGGCAGGGGGAACACTGAAGCTTTCTTT
TRBV9	TRBJ2-2	TRBD2	.	CASSVVGSGSVNTGELFF	TGTGCCAGCAGCGTAGTAGGTAGCGGGAGTGTGAACACCGGGGAGCTGTTTTTT
TRBV4-2	TRBJ2-5	TRBD2	once	CASRPTSGTETQYF	TGTGCCAGCAGGCCGACTAGCGGTACAGAGACCCAGTACTTC
TRBV4-3	TRBJ1-2	.	.	CASSQDSGGVNYGYTF	TGCGCCAGCAGCCAAGATTCGGGGGGCGTTAACTATGGCTACACCTTC
TRBV7-8	TRBJ1-3	.	once	CASSLAGAGNTIYF	TGTGCCAGCAGCTTAGCAGGGGCTGGAAACACCATATATTTT
TRBV27	TRBJ2-7	TRBD1	.	CASSLPNPGQGPYEQYF	TGTGCCAGCAGTTTACCTAACCCAGGACAGGGACCCTACGAGCAGTACTTC
TRBV6-2/TRBV6-3	TRBJ2-7	TRBD1	.	CASSYTGGGEQYF	TGTGCCAGCAGTTACACAGGGGGAGGCGAGCAGTACTTC
TRBV6-5	TRBJ2-6	.	.	CAGSGATGANVLTF	TGTGCCGGCTCAGGGGCGACTGGGGCCAACGTCCTGACTTTC
TRBV7-9	TRBJ1-2	.	.	CASSLWADYGYTF	TGTGCCAGCAGCTTATGGGCAGACTATGGCTACACCTTC
TRBV11-3	TRBJ2-2	TRBD1	.	CASSSRQGPYTGELFF	TGTGCCAGCAGCAGCCGACAGGGGCCGTACACCGGGGAGCTGTTTTTT
TRBV10-3	TRBJ2-3	TRBD1	once	CAISLGTGASDTQYF	TGTGCCATCAGTCTAGGGACAGGGGCTTCGGATACGCAGTATTTT
TRBV6-5	TRBJ2-7	TRBD1	.	CASGRDRVHEQYF	TGTGCCAGCGGGCGGGACAGGGTACACGAGCAGTACTTC
TRBV24-1	TRBJ2-1	TRBD2	.	CATSGTGGSNEQFF	TGTGCCACCAGTGGAACGGGGGGTAGCAATGAGCAGTTCTTC
TRBV7-9	TRBJ1-1	.	.	CASSYLQVNTEAFF	TGTGCCAGCAGCTACCTTCAGGTGAACACTGAAGCTTTCTTT
TRBV6-2/TRBV6-3	TRBJ2-5	.	.	CASSRAEQETQYF	TGTGCCAGCAGTCGCGCGGAACAAGAGACCCAGTACTTC
TRBV27	TRBJ2-1	TRBD1	.	CASSLLRWGTGGNEQFF	TGTGCCAGCAGTTTACTTCGTTGGGGGACAGGGGGTAATGAGCAGTTCTTC
TRBV19	TRBJ1-5	TRBD1	.	CASRDDRDQPQHF	TGTGCCAGTAGGGACGACAGGGATCAGCCCCAGCATTTT
TRBV19	TRBJ2-7	TRBD2	.	CASSIVSGRPYEQYF	TGTGCCAGTAGTATAGTTAGCGGGAGACCCTACGAGCAGTACTTC
TRBV6-5	TRBJ2-7	TRBD1	.	CASSSLGQGGDEQYF	TGTGCCAGCAGTTCTCTGGGACAGGGCGGCGACGAGCAGTACTTC